This T cell receptor (beta chain) originates from a study of T cells in Graves' hyperthyroidism and ophthalmopathy. This clonotype showed up many times. The CDR3 is 14 residues long. Germline V lookup: CDR1 SNHLY, CDR2 FYNNEI. Trimming removed 6 bases from V and 0 bases from J, with 9 bases in between. There were TCR beta CDR3 regions amplified from RNA transcripts. A first-round RT-PCR of the TCR CDR3 used the HTBI primer set. Using its own MiXCR run on the multiplex PCR reads, TCRdb lists one record per CDR3 protein. The sample contains roughly 280,000 distinct CDR3 sequences, 15% to 20% of which appear only once.

This chain connects TRBV2 to TRBJ1-5, with D possibly TRBD1 on 6 matching bases. The TCR was taken from a woman aged 60-75 years with Graves' ophthalmopathy. Sequencing input: blood. CDR3 sequence (DNA): TGTGCCAGCAGGACAGGACCTAGCAATCAGCCCCAGCATTTT. Its translation: CASRTGPSNQPQHF.